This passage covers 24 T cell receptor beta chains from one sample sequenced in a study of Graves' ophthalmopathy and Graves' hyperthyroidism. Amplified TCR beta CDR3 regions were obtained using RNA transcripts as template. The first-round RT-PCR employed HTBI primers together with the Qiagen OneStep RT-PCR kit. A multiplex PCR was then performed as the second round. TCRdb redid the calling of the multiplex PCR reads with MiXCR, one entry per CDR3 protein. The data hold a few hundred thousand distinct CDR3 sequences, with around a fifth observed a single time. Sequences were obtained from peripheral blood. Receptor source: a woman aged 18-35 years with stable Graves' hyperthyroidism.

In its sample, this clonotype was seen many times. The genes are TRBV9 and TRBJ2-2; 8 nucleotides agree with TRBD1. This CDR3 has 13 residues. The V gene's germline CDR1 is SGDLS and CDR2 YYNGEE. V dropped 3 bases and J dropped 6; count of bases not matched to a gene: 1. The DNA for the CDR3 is TGTGCCAGCAGCGAACAGGGGGCCGGGGAGCTGTTTTTT. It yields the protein CASSEQGAGELFF. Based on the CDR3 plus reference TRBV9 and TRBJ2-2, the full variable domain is DSGVTQTPKHLITATGQRVTLRCSPRSGDLSVYWYQQSLDQGLQFLIQYYNGEERAKGNILERFSAQQFPDLHSELNLSSLELGDSALYFCASSEQGAGELFFGEGSRLTVL.

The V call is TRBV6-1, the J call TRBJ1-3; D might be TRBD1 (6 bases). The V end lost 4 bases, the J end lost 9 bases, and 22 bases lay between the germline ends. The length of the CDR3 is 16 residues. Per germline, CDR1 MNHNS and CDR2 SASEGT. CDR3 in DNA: TGTGCCAGCAGTGCCAAACCAGGACAGTCCGGCGGCACCATATATTTT. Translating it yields CASSAKPGQSGGTIYF.

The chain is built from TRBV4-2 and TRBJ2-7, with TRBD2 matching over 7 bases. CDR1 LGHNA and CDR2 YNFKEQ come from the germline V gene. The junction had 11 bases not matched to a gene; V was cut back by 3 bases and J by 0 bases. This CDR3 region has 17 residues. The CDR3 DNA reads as TGTGCCAGCAGCCAGATGGAGCGGGGCGTTAACTCCTACGAGCAGTACTTC. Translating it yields CASSQMERGVNSYEQYF.

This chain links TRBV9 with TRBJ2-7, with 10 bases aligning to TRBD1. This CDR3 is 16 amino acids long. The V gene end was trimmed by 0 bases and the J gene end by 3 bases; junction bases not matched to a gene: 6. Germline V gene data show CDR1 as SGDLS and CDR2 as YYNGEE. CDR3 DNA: TGTGCCAGCAGCGTAGACCCCTGGACAGGGGGCTACGAGCAGTACTTC. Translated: CASSVDPWTGGYEQYF. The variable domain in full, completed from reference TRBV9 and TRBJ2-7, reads DSGVTQTPKHLITATGQRVTLRCSPRSGDLSVYWYQQSLDQGLQFLIQYYNGEERAKGNILERFSAQQFPDLHSELNLSSLELGDSALYFCASSVDPWTGGYEQYFGPGTRLTVT.

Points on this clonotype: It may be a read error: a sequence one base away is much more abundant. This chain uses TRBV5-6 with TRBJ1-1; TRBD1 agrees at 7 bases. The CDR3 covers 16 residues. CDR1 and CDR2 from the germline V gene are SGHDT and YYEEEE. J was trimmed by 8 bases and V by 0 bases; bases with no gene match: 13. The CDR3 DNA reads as TGTGCCAGCAGCTTGGGGGGCGGACAGGAAGGTATCGAAGCTTTCTTT. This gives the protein CASSLGGGQEGIEAFF.

Here the CDR3 DNA reads TGTGCCAGCAGTCCTCGGGAAGCGGGAGGGCCACAGGAGACCCAGTACTTC. Its translation is CASSPREAGGPQETQYF. V is TRBV12-3 or TRBV12-4 and J is TRBJ2-5; 10 positions match TRBD2. V trimming: 5 bases; J trimming: 5 bases; junction bases outside the gene matches: 14. The CDR3 length is 17 residues.

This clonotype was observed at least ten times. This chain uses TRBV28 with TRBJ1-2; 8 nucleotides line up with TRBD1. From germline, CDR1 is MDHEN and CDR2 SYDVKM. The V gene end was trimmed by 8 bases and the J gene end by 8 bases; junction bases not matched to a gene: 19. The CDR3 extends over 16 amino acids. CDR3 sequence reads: CASYSPDRAFLKGYTF. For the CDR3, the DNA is TGTGCCAGCTACTCTCCGGACAGGGCCTTTCTAAAGGGCTACACCTTC.

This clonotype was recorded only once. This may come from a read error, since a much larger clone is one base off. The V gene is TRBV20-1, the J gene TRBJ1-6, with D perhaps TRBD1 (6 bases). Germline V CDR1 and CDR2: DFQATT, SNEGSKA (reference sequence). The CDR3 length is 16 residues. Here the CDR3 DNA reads TGCACTGCTAGAGATTGGCAGGGGAAATATAATTCACCCCTCCACTTT. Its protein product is CTARDWQGKYNSPLHF.

CDR3 nucleotides: TGCAGTGCTAGGCCCCTGGAGGGAGTTGACTATGGCTACACCTTC. It encodes CSARPLEGVDYGYTF. V and J are TRBV20-1 and TRBJ1-2; D not certain. V lost 3 bases to trimming and J lost 3 bases, with 17 bases between them. Germline CDR1 and CDR2: DFQATT and SNEGSKA (reference sequence). CDR3 length: 15 residues.

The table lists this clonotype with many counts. DNA of the CDR3: TGCAGTGCTAGGCCCGCGGGAAGGACTGAAGCTTTCTTT. Translated, it gives CSARPAGRTEAFF. V usage is TRBV20-1 and J usage is TRBJ1-1, with D uncertain. V lost 3 bases and J 5 bases, leaving 13 bases between the germline ends. The CDR3 spans 13 residues. Germline V gives CDR1 DFQATT, CDR2 SNEGSKA (reference sequence).

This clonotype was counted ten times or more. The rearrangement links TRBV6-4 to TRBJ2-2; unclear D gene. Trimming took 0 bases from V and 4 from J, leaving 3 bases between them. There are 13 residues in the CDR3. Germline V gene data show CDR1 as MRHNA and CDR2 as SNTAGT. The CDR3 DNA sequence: TGTGCCAGCAGTGACTCTAGCACCGGGGAGCTGTTTTTT. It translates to CASSDSSTGELFF.

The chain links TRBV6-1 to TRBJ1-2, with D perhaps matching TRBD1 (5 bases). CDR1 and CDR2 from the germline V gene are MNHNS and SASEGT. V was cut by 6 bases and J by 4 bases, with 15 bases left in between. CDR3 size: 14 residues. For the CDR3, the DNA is TGTGCCAGCAGAACGGGGCGGGACTCCTATGGCTACACCTTC. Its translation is CASRTGRDSYGYTF.

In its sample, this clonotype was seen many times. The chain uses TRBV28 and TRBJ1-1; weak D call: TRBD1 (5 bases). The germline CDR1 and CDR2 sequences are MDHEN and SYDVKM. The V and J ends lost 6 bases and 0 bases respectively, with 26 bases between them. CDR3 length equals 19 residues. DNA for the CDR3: TGTGCCAGCAGCATAGGGGAATTGCGGGGTTGGCCATTGAACACTGAAGCTTTCTTT. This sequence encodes CASSIGELRGWPLNTEAFF.

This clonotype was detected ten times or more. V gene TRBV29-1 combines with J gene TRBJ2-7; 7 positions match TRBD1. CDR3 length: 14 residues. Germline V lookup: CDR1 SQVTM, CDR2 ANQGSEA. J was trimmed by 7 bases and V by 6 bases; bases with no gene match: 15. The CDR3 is CSVYRDSTKGEQYF. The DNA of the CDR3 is TGCAGCGTATACCGGGACAGTACCAAAGGGGAGCAGTACTTC.

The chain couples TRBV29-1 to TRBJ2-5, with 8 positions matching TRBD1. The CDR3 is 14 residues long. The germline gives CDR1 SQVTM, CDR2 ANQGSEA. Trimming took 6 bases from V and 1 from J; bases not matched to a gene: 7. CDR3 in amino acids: CSVDRGSGQETQYF. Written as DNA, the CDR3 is TGCAGCGTCGACAGGGGTTCCGGCCAAGAGACCCAGTACTTC.

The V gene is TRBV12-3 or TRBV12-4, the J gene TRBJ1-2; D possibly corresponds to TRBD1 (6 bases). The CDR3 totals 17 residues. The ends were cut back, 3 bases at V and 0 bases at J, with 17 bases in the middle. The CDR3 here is CASSFVLGGSANYGYTF. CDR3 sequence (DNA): TGTGCCAGCAGTTTTGTCCTGGGGGGCAGCGCTAACTATGGCTACACCTTC.

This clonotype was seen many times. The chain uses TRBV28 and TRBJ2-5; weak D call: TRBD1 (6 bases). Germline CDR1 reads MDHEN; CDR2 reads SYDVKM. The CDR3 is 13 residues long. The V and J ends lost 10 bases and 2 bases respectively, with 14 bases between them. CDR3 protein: CATLPRGQETQYF. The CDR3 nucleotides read TGTGCCACCCTACCGAGGGGGCAAGAGACCCAGTACTTC.

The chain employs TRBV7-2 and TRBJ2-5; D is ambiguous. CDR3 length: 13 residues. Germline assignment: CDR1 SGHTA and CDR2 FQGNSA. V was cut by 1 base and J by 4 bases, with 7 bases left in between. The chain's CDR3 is CASSLDGTETQYF. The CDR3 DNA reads TGTGCCAGCAGCTTAGACGGCACAGAGACCCAGTACTTC.

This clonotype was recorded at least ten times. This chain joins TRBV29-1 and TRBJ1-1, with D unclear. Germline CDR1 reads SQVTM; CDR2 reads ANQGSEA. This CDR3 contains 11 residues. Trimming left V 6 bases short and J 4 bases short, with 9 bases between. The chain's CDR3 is CSVKTGTEAFF. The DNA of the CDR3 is TGCAGCGTCAAGACGGGCACTGAAGCTTTCTTT.

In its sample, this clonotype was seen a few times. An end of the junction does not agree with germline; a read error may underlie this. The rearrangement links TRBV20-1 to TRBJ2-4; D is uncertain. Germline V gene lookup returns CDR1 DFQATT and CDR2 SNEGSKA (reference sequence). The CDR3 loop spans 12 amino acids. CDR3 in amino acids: CSASPSLGIKYF. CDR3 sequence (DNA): TGCAGTGCTAGTCCCAGTCTGGGCATTAAGTACTTC.

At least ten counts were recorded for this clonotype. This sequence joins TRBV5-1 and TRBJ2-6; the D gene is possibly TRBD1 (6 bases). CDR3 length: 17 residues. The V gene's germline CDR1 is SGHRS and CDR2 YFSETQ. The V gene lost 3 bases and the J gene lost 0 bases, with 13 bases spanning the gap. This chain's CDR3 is CASSSIRTDSGANVLTF. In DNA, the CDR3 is TGCGCCAGCAGCTCCATACGGACAGACTCTGGGGCCAACGTCCTGACTTTC.

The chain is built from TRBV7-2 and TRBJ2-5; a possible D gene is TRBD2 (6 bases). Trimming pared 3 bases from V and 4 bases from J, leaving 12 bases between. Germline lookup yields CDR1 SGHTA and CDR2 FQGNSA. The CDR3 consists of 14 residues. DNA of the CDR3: TGTGCCAGCAGCTTCGGGGGAGCGAGAGAGACCCAGTACTTC. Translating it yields CASSFGGARETQYF.

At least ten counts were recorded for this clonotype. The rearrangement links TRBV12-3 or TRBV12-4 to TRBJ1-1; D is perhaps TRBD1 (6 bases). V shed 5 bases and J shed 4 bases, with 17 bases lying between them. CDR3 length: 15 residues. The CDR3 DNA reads TGTGCCAGCAGTGTTGTTCAGGGGCTTGGCACTGAAGCTTTCTTT. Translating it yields CASSVVQGLGTEAFF.

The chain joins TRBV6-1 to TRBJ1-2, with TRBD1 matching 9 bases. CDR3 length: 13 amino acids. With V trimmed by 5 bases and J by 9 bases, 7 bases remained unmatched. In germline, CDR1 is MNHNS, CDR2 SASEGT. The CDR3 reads CASSTGQGRSYTF. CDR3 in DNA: TGTGCCAGCAGTACGGGACAGGGTAGGAGCTACACCTTC.